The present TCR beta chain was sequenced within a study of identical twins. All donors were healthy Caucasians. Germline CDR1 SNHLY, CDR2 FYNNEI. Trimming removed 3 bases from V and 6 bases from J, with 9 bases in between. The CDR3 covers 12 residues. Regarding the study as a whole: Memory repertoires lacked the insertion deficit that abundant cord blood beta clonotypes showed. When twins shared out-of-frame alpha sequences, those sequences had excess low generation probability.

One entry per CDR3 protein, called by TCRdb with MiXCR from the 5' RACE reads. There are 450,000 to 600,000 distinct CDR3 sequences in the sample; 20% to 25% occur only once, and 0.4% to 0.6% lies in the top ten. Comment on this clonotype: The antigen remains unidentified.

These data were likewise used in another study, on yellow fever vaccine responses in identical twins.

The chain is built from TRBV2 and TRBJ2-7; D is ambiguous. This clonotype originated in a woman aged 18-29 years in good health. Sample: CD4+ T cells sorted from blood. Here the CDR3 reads CASSEGSFEQYF. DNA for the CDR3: TGTGCCAGCAGTGAGGGGTCTTTCGAGCAGTACTTC.